This T cell receptor beta chain came from a study of cytomegalovirus exposure and HLA in healthy donors. Overall study results and limits: Equally common other TCR beta chains were less clonally expanded than HLA-associated ones, a later analysis found. Around 18,000 TCR beta sequences were associated with HLA alleles at 0.05 false discovery rate in a later analysis. As was reported, the classifier diagnosed cytomegalovirus status with high specificity and sensitivity. A missense DCLRE1C variant was associated with V- and J-gene trimming of TCR beta chains in a later analysis, and an independent cohort replicated the association.

The primer mix had 60 Vbeta and 13 Jbeta primers. Assay used: immunoSEQ multiplex PCR; TCRdb lists only in-frame clones, some missing. The sample lists over 65,000 clones; roughly four fifths were seen once. Trimming took off 0 bases at V and 0 bases at J, with 18 bases between the two ends. Looked up from germline, CDR1 is LNHNV and CDR2 is YYDKDF (reference sequence). The CDR3 has 19 residues. Remarks on this clone: Its antigen is still unknown.

Sequenced input: PBMCs. The receptor was derived from a human donor in good health. The chain has TRBV15 and TRBJ1-3, with TRBD1 as a possible D gene (5 bases). The CDR3 DNA sequence: TGTGCCACCAGCAGAGAACTTAGGACACTTAAGAGCTCTGGAAACACCATATATTTT. It yields the protein CATSRELRTLKSSGNTIYF.